This entry lists 30 T cell receptor beta chains sequenced from one sample in a study of tissue T cells after allogeneic stem cell transplantation. Profiled with immunoSEQ multiplex PCR; TCRdb holds only in-frame clones, not every one. The top ten hold roughly 0.66% of the sample, which has about 48,000 clones, about 73% seen once. The specimen was sorted cells pooled from one or two spleens. Receptors originate from a pool of C57BL/6 mice in good health.

Remarks on this clone: Gene names refer to mouse genes. The read ends 1 residue before the CDR3 terminus; that terminus is restored from the germline J gene. The chain couples TRBV5 to TRBJ1-1, with D maybe TRBD1 (6 bases). Germline values: CDR1 LGHNA, CDR2 YNLKQL (reference sequence). The V and J ends lost 3 bases and 4 bases respectively, with 9 bases between them. The CDR3 length is 13 residues. Partial CDR3 DNA: TGTGCCAGCAGCCACCAGACAGGCACAGAAGTCTTC. Amino acids: CASSHQTGTEVF. The CDR3 in full is CASSHQTGTEVFF.

Of note for this clone: Genes and germline come from the mouse. CDR3 amino acids: CASGGDRGGQNTLYF. Incomplete CDR3 DNA: TGTGCCAGCGGGGGGGACAGAGGTGGTCAAAACACCTTGTAC. The chain employs TRBV13-2 and TRBJ2-4; 7 bases line up with TRBD1. The CDR3 extends 1 residue past the end of the read, so its final part is completed from the germline J gene. V shed 5 bases, J shed 1 base, and the junction held 7 bases outside the gene matches. The CDR3 is 15 amino acids. Germline V gene lookup returns CDR1 NNHNN and CDR2 SYGAGS (reference sequence).

Of note for this clone: Gene and germline names: mouse. The read stops 1 residue short of the end of the CDR3; the missing end is completed from the germline J gene. This chain joins TRBV19 and TRBJ2-5, with no clear D. Germline CDR1 FNHDT, CDR2 SITEND (reference sequence). The CDR3 is made up of 13 amino acids. The V gene lost 2 bases and the J gene lost 0 bases, with 4 bases spanning the gap. The sequenced part of the CDR3 DNA is TGTGCCAGCAGTATCAGGAACCAAGACACCCAGTAC. Translating it yields CASSIRNQDTQY. The whole CDR3 reads CASSIRNQDTQYF.

Worth noting for this clone: Gene names follow the mouse nomenclature. The CDR3 protein is CASSVDRYAEQFF. The part of the CDR3 DNA that was read is TGTGCCAGCAGTGTGGACAGATATGCTGAGCAGTTC. The V and J genes are TRBV13-1 and TRBJ2-1; TRBD1 is a possible D gene (6 bases). The read falls 1 residue short of the CDR3 end, and the missing part is taken from the germline J gene. This CDR3 comprises 13 residues. Looked up from germline, CDR1 is NSHNY and CDR2 is SYGAGN. V lost 3 bases to trimming and J lost 4 bases, with 8 bases between them.

For this clone: Germline and genes here are mouse. The CDR3 end is not reached by the read, which stops 1 residue before it; the germline J gene fills it in. This chain connects TRBV19 to TRBJ2-7; 8 nucleotides match TRBD1. J gave up 6 bases and V 4 bases, and 3 bases lay outside the gene matches. The CDR3 extends over 12 amino acids. Germline V CDR1 and CDR2: FNHDT, SITEND (reference sequence). CDR3 in amino acids: CASSSQGAEQYF. CDR3 DNA, as far as it was read: TGTGCCAGCAGTTCTCAGGGGGCTGAACAGTAC.

For this clone: Genes and germline come from the mouse. The read finishes 1 residue shy of the CDR3 end, and the germline J gene is used to complete it. The chain uses TRBV17 and TRBJ2-2; 8 bases agree with TRBD2. Trimming removed 8 bases from V and 0 bases from J; junction bases left unmatched: 5. The CDR3 spans 15 residues. Germline loops: CDR1 MNHDT, CDR2 YYDKIL. The CDR3 is CASPLGGPNTGQLYF. Incomplete CDR3 DNA: TGTGCTAGCCCGCTGGGGGGTCCAAACACCGGGCAGCTCTAC.

Regarding this clone: The gene symbols are mouse symbols. The read ends 1 residue before the CDR3 terminus; that terminus is restored from the germline J gene. This rearrangement joins TRBV1 to TRBJ2-5; 10 bases agree with TRBD2. CDR3 length: 16 amino acids. The V gene end was trimmed by 4 bases and the J gene end by 0 bases; junction bases not matched to a gene: 4. Germline lookup yields CDR1 NSQYPW and CDR2 LRSPGD (reference sequence). Incomplete CDR3 DNA: TGCACCTGCAGTGGGGGGACTGGGGATAACCAAGACACCCAGTAC. Translated, it gives CTCSGGTGDNQDTQY. The whole CDR3 is CTCSGGTGDNQDTQYF.

A word on this clone: These gene names are mouse names. The CDR3 goes on 1 residue after the read ends, and that part is filled in from the germline J gene. The V gene is TRBV19, the J gene TRBJ1-1; 9 bases fit TRBD1. CDR3 length: 14 amino acids. Germline CDR1 FNHDT, CDR2 SITEND (reference sequence). V dropped 5 bases and J dropped 3; count of bases not matched to a gene: 5. CDR3 in amino acids: CASSLQGADTEVFF. The part of the CDR3 DNA that was read is TGTGCCAGCAGCCTACAGGGGGCTGACACAGAAGTCTTC.

Of note for this clone: The listed genes are named as in mouse. The read comes to an end 1 residue before the CDR3 does, leaving the germline J gene to fill in the end. Distinct nucleotide sequences in the sample also encode this CDR3. V gene TRBV1 combines with J gene TRBJ1-1; D unresolved. Germline V lookup: CDR1 NSQYPW, CDR2 LRSPGD (reference sequence). Trimming pared 3 bases from V and 0 bases from J, leaving 5 bases between. The length of the CDR3 is 13 residues. The CDR3 loop is CTCSAGQNTEVFF. CDR3 DNA, as far as it was read: TGCACCTGCAGTGCTGGACAGAACACAGAAGTCTTC.

Concerning this clone itself: The genes are named according to mouse. Read sequence stops 1 residue before the CDR3 end, and the germline J gene provides the missing end. This rearrangement joins TRBV5 to TRBJ2-7; the D gene is possibly TRBD1 (5 bases). This CDR3 has 11 amino acids. Germline V lookup: CDR1 LGHNA, CDR2 YNLKQL (reference sequence). V lost 4 bases and J lost 5, with 6 bases in between. The CDR3: CASSRGDEQYF. The CDR3 DNA, read in part, is TGTGCCAGCAGCCGAGGGGATGAACAGTAC.

To note about this clone: Gene labels here are mouse ones. The sequenced fragment ends 1 residue before the CDR3 boundary, so the rest is inferred from the germline J gene. V gene TRBV5 combines with J gene TRBJ2-1; 9 bases agree with TRBD1. V was pared by 2 bases and J by 4 bases, with 3 bases of the junction left unmatched. CDR1 is LGHNA and CDR2 is YNLKQL in the germline V gene (reference sequence). This CDR3 has 15 residues. The covered CDR3 bases are TGTGCCAGCAGCCAAAACAGGGGGCGATATGCTGAGCAGTTC. Amino acids: CASSQNRGRYAEQF. In full, the CDR3 is CASSQNRGRYAEQFF.

Note on this clone: The genes are named according to mouse. The read ends 1 residue early relative to the CDR3; the germline J gene fills the gap. The chain links TRBV19 to TRBJ2-7; no firm D call. The CDR3 has 14 amino acids. Germline V CDR1 and CDR2: FNHDT, SITEND (reference sequence). The V end lost 2 bases, the J end lost 0 bases, and 9 bases lay between the germline ends. CDR3: CASSIRWSSYEQYF. The sequenced part of the CDR3 DNA is TGTGCCAGCAGTATCCGCTGGAGCTCCTATGAACAGTAC.

Of note for this clone: Germline and genes: mouse. The CDR3 extends 1 residue past the end of the read, so its final part is completed from the germline J gene. The chain uses TRBV14 and TRBJ2-2, with TRBD2 matching over 9 bases. V gave up 4 bases and J gave up 4 bases; unmatched junction bases: 5. There are 15 residues in the CDR3. Germline loops: CDR1 SGHDT, CDR2 FRDEAV. CDR3 region: CASSPTWGGTGQLYF. CDR3 bases read: TGTGCCAGCAGTCCCACCTGGGGGGGCACCGGGCAGCTCTAC.

For this clone: The gene names given are mouse names. The sequenced fragment ends 1 residue before the CDR3 boundary, so the rest is inferred from the germline J gene. This rearrangement joins TRBV16 to TRBJ2-2; 7 bases align to TRBD1. V lost 4 bases, J lost 0 bases, and 2 bases stayed unmatched. CDR1 is SGHSA, CDR2 FRNQAP, per germline. The CDR3 is 15 residues long. CDR3 sequence reads: CASSSGTANTGQLYF. The DNA read from the CDR3 is TGTGCAAGCAGCTCCGGGACAGCAAACACCGGGCAGCTCTAC.

In the case of this clone: Genes here carry mouse names. The read terminates 1 residue ahead of where the CDR3 ends, so the germline J gene completes it. The chain uses TRBV23 and TRBJ2-3; the D segment call TRBD1 is taken from the table without a DNA check. This CDR3 has 15 amino acids. Germline V gene lookup returns CDR1 KGHTA and CDR2 FQNQQP. The CDR3 sequence is CSSSQRPGSAETLYF. CDR3 bases read: TGCTCCAGCAGTCAACGGCCAGGTAGTGCAGAAACGCTGTAT.

Note on this clone: Genes and germline come from the mouse. The read stops 1 residue short of the end of the CDR3; the missing end is completed from the germline J gene. V is TRBV4 and J is TRBJ2-4, with D unclear. V was clipped by 4 bases and J by 0 bases, with 5 bases between them. Per germline, CDR1 LGHDT and CDR2 YNNKQL (reference sequence). The CDR3 has 13 amino acids. The covered CDR3 bases are TGTGCCAGCAGCTCAGCTAGTCAAAACACCTTGTAC. Amino acids: CASSSASQNTLY. The whole CDR3 is CASSSASQNTLYF.

About this clone: Gene names are mouse gene names. With the read ending 1 residue before the CDR3 end, the germline J gene is used to fill in that end. The V call is TRBV13-2, the J call TRBJ1-2; D is ambiguous. Germline CDR1 is NNHNN and CDR2 is SYGAGS (reference sequence). CDR3 length: 15 residues. The ends were cut back, 0 bases at V and 0 bases at J, with 9 bases in the middle. The CDR3 DNA, read in part, is TGTGCCAGCGGTGATGCGGCCAGAACAAACTCCGACTACACC. Translation gives CASGDAARTNSDYT. The CDR3 in full is CASGDAARTNSDYTF.

A remark on this clone: Germline and genes: mouse. The read terminates 1 residue ahead of where the CDR3 ends, so the germline J gene completes it. The rearrangement uses TRBV15 and TRBJ2-7; D is ambiguous. V lost 1 base and J lost 7, with 5 bases in between. This CDR3 spans 11 amino acids. From germline, CDR1 is SGHND and CDR2 FRSKSL. CDR3 protein: CASSLDGEQYF. CDR3 DNA, as far as it was read: TGTGCCAGCAGTTTAGACGGGGAACAGTAC.

This clone is a singleton in its sample. Any gene name here is a mouse gene name. The read is 1 residue too short to cover the CDR3 end, so that end is filled in from the germline J gene. The chain recombines TRBV5 with TRBJ2-3, with 12 positions matching TRBD2. Looked up from germline, CDR1 is LGHNA and CDR2 is YNLKQL (reference sequence). This CDR3 comprises 16 residues. V lost 3 bases and J lost 3; bases outside the gene matches: 4. The CDR3 protein is CASSQTGGARAETLYF. Partial CDR3 DNA: TGTGCCAGCAGCCAGACTGGGGGGGCGAGGGCAGAAACGCTGTAT.

Details on this clone: The germline and genes are mouse ones. The read ends 1 residue early relative to the CDR3; the germline J gene fills the gap. The gene calls are TRBV3 and TRBJ1-4; maybe TRBD1 (5 bases). This CDR3 is 15 amino acids long. V was clipped by 5 bases and J by 0 bases, with 10 bases between them. CDR1 SNHLY and CDR2 FYNGKV come from the germline V gene (reference sequence). Partial CDR3 DNA: TGTGCCAGCAGCCCCGGACACATTTCCAACGAAAGATTATTT. Its protein is CASSPGHISNERLF. The CDR3 reads in full as CASSPGHISNERLFF.

As concerns this clone: Here the gene names and germline are mouse. CDR3 region: CASTAGLGDNYAEQFF. Incomplete CDR3 DNA: TGTGCCAGCACCGCGGGACTGGGGGATAACTATGCTGAGCAGTTC. This chain uses TRBV13-3 with TRBJ2-1; 11 positions match TRBD2. The read ends 1 residue before the CDR3 terminus; that terminus is restored from the germline J gene. The trim removed 6 bases at V and 0 bases at J, leaving 5 bases unmatched. Germline loops: CDR1 NNHDY, CDR2 SYVADS. The CDR3 contains 16 residues.

In the case of this clone: Germline and genes: mouse. The read is 1 residue too short to cover the CDR3 end, so that end is filled in from the germline J gene. This specimen includes other DNA sequences encoding the same CDR3. V usage is TRBV3 and J usage is TRBJ2-3; TRBD2 matches at 12 bases. Germline lookup yields CDR1 SNHLY and CDR2 FYNGKV (reference sequence). This CDR3 is built from 15 residues. V gave up 5 bases and J gave up 1 base; unmatched junction bases: 1. This CDR3 reads CASSRTGGGAETLYF. The covered CDR3 bases are TGTGCCAGCAGCAGGACTGGGGGGGGTGCAGAAACGCTGTAT. The whole variable domain, filled in from reference TRBV3 and TRBJ2-3, reads GPKVLQIPSHQIIDMGQMVTLNCDPVSNHLYFYWYKQILGQQMEFLVNFYNGKVMEKSKLFKDQFSVERPDGSYFTLKIQPTALEDSAVYFCASSRTGGGAETLYFGSGTRLTVL.

This clone was counted a few times. Genes and germline are mouse. The read ends 1 residue before the CDR3 terminus; that terminus is restored from the germline J gene. The rearrangement uses TRBV2 and TRBJ1-3, with 8 bases that match TRBD1. V lost 4 bases, J lost 0 bases, and 5 bases stayed unmatched. Per the germline V gene, CDR1 is LGHNA and CDR2 is YSYQKL. The CDR3 is 16 residues long. The sequenced part of the CDR3 DNA is TGTGCCAGCAGCCCCGGACAGGGAATTTCTGGAAATACGCTCTAT. Encoded protein: CASSPGQGISGNTLY. The CDR3 in full is CASSPGQGISGNTLYF.

A word on this clone: These gene names are mouse names. The CDR3 is cut off 1 residue early in the read; its end comes from the germline J gene. V gene TRBV31 combines with J gene TRBJ2-1; D may match TRBD1 or TRBD2 (6 bases each). This CDR3 contains 14 residues. The V end lost 2 bases, the J end lost 0 bases, and 8 bases lay between the germline ends. CDR1 and CDR2 (germline): GKSSPN, SITVG. The CDR3 bases that were read are TGTGCCTGGAGTTGGGGGCATAACTATGCTGAGCAGTTC. This sequence encodes CAWSWGHNYAEQF. The CDR3 reads in full as CAWSWGHNYAEQFF.

Points on this clone: Gene names follow the mouse nomenclature. From the germline J gene comes the end of the CDR3, since the read stops 1 residue before it. V usage is TRBV13-3 and J usage is TRBJ1-1, with unresolved D. Trimming cost V 2 bases and J 1 base, with 3 bases left between them. The CDR3 contains 12 residues. CDR1 is NNHDY, CDR2 SYVADS, per germline. The CDR3 here is CASSEWNTEVFF. The CDR3 DNA, read in part, is TGTGCCAGCAGTGAATGGAACACAGAAGTCTTC.

This clone was picked up a small number of times. Genes here carry mouse names. The CDR3 extends 1 residue past the end of the read, so its final part is completed from the germline J gene. The chain employs TRBV1 and TRBJ2-7, with 11 bases aligning to TRBD2. The V segment lost 3 bases and the J segment 5 bases; nucleotides outside the gene matches: 6. The CDR3 is 15 amino acids. Germline-derived CDR1 and CDR2 are NSQYPW and LRSPGD (reference sequence). The CDR3 here is CTCSALLGGRDEQYF. The CDR3 DNA, read in part, is TGCACCTGCAGTGCCCTACTGGGGGGGCGCGATGAACAGTAC.

This clone has a handful of counts. Mouse names are used for the genes. Other DNA variants within this sample encode the same CDR3. CDR3 amino acids: CASSTVYEQYF. CDR3 DNA, as far as it was read: TGTGCCAGCAGTACAGTCTATGAACAGTAC. The chain carries TRBV19 and TRBJ2-7; D gene unclear. The sequence runs out 1 residue before the end of the CDR3; the remainder is reconstructed from the germline J gene. Germline V gives CDR1 FNHDT, CDR2 SITEND (reference sequence). The CDR3 totals 11 residues. With 3 bases removed from V and 3 bases from J, the gap between germline ends came to 4 bases.

This clone was counted a few times. Mouse germline and gene names are used. The read comes to an end 1 residue before the CDR3 does, leaving the germline J gene to fill in the end. V is TRBV1 and J is TRBJ2-7, with D maybe TRBD2 (6 bases). CDR3 length: 15 residues. Germline-derived CDR1 and CDR2 are NSQYPW and LRSPGD (reference sequence). Trimming left V 0 bases short and J 0 bases short, with 9 bases between. The CDR3 is CTCSADRDFSYEQYF. CDR3 DNA (partial): TGCACCTGCAGTGCAGACCGGGACTTCTCCTATGAACAGTAC.

With respect to this clone: The germline and genes are mouse ones. The CDR3 end falls 1 residue outside the read, so it is completed with the germline J gene. The chain is built from TRBV2 and TRBJ1-2; no reliable D call. This CDR3 is built from 15 residues. Germline CDR1 LGHNA, CDR2 YSYQKL. V shed 1 base and J shed 0 bases, with 9 bases lying between them. CDR3 DNA (partial): TGTGCCAGCAGCCAAGGACACTATGCAAACTCCGACTACACC. Translating gives CASSQGHYANSDYT. The whole CDR3 region reads CASSQGHYANSDYTF.

A word on this clone: Gene names denote mouse genes. The read falls 1 residue short of the CDR3 end, and the missing part is taken from the germline J gene. The chain has TRBV13-2 and TRBJ1-1; D is unclear. Between the trimmed V and J ends, which lost 1 base and 7 bases, there was a span of 5 bases. Germline CDR1 and CDR2: NNHNN and SYGAGS (reference sequence). The CDR3 covers 11 residues. The sequenced part of the CDR3 DNA is TGTGCCAGCGGTGATCCCCTAGAAGTCTTC. It specifies CASGDPLEVF. In full, the CDR3 reads CASGDPLEVFF.